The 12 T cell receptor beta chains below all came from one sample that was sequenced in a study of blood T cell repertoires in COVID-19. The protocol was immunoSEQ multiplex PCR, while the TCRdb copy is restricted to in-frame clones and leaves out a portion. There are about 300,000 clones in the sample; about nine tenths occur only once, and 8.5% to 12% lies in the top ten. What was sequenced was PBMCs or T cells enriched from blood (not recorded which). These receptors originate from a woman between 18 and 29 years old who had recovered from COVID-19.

The CDR3 reads CASSEYGRGGADTQYF. CDR3 nucleotide sequence: TGTGCCAGCAGTGAATATGGGCGGGGGGGCGCAGATACGCAGTATTTT. The chain joins TRBV25-1 to TRBJ2-3, with TRBD2 matching over 9 bases. The CDR3 consists of 16 residues. Germline CDR1 and CDR2: MGHDK and SYGVNS. V gave up 0 bases and J gave up 4 bases; unmatched junction bases: 5.

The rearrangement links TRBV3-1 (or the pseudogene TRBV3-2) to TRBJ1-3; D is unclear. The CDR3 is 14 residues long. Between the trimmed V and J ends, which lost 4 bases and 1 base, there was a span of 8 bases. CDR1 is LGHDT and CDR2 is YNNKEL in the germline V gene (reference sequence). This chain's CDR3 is CASSLRESGNTIYF. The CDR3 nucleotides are TGTGCCAGCAGCCTCCGGGAGTCTGGAAACACCATATATTTT.

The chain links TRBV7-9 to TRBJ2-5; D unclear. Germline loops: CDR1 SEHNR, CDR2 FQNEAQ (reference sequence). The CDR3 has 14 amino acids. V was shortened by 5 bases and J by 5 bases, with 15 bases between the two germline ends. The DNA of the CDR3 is TGTGCCAGCAGCCGGCGGAGCCTTCGGGAGACCCAGTACTTC. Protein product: CASSRRSLRETQYF.

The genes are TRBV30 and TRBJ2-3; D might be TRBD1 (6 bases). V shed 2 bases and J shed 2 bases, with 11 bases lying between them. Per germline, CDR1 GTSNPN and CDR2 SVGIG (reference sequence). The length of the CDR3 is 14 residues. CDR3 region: CAWSPGHLTDTQYF. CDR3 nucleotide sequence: TGTGCCTGGAGTCCGGGACACCTCACAGATACGCAGTATTTT.

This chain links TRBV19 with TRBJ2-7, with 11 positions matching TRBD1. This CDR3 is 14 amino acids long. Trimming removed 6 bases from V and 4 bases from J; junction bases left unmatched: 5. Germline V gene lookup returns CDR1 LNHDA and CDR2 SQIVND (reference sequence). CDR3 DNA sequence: TGTGCCAGTAGGAGGACAGGGGGCAGGTACGAGCAGTACTTC. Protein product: CASRRTGGRYEQYF.

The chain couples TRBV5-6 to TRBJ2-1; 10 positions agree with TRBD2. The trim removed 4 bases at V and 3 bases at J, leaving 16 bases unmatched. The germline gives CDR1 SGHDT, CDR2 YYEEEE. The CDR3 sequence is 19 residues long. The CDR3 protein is CASSNRDRRSSGGYNEQFF. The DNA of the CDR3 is TGTGCCAGCAGCAACCGGGACCGGCGTTCTAGCGGGGGCTACAATGAGCAGTTCTTC.

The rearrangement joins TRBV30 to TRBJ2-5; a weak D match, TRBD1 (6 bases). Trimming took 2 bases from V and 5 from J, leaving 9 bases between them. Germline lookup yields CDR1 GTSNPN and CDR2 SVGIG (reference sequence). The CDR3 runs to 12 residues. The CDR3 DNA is TGTGCCTGGAGTCTCCAGGGGGAGACCCAGTACTTC. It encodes CAWSLQGETQYF.

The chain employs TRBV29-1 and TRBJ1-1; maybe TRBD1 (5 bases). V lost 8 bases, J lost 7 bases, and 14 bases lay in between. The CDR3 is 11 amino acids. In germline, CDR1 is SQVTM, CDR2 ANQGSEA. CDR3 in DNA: TGCAGCACGCGGGACGGACATGAAGCTTTCTTT. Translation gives CSTRDGHEAFF.

CDR3 DNA sequence: TGTGCCAGCAGCTTGGGGTTGGGAGGCCATGGCTACACCTTC. It yields the protein CASSLGLGGHGYTF. The V call is TRBV5-6, the J call TRBJ1-2; no reliable D call. The CDR3 contains 14 residues. CDR1 and CDR2 (germline): SGHDT, YYEEEE. Trimming removed 0 bases from V and 6 bases from J, with 12 bases in between.

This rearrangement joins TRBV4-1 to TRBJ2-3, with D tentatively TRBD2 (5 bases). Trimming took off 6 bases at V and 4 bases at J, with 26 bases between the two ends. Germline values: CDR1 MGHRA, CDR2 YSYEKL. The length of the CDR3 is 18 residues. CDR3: CASRKKWVLVKGSDTQYF. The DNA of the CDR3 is TGCGCCAGCAGGAAAAAGTGGGTACTAGTTAAAGGCTCAGATACGCAGTATTTT.

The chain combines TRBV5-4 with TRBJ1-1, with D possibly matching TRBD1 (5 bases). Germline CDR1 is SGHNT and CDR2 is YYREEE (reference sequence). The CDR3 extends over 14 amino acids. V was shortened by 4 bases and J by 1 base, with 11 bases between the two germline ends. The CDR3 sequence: CASSARGGNTEAFF. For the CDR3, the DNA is TGTGCCAGCAGCGCCCGGGGGGGGAACACTGAAGCTTTCTTT. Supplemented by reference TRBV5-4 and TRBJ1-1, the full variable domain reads ETGVTQSPTHLIKTRGQQVTLRCSSQSGHNTVSWYQQALGQGPQFIFQYYREEENGRGNFPPRFSGLQFPNYSSELNVNALELDDSALYLCASSARGGNTEAFFGQGTRLTVV.

The CDR3 region has the DNA TGTGCCAGCAGCTTACAGAGGGTTGGCGGGGAGCTGTTTTTT. This translates into CASSLQRVGGELFF. The chain couples TRBV7-8 to TRBJ2-2; maybe TRBD2 (5 bases). CDR1 and CDR2 (germline): SGHVS, FQNEAQ. V was pared by 2 bases and J by 7 bases, with 11 bases between. CDR3 length: 14 amino acids.